The 22 T cell receptor beta chains presented below share a single source sample, sequenced in a study of response to subunit inactivated influenza vaccine. Using its own MiXCR run on the RT-PCR reads, TCRdb lists one record per CDR3 protein. The sample carries 300,000 to 350,000 distinct CDR3 sequences, roughly 22% recorded once. The specimen was PBMCs from blood, collected about 20 months after vaccination. Every receptor here comes from a man aged 50 to 75 who received an inactivated influenza vaccine.

The chain employs TRBV6-2 or TRBV6-3 and TRBJ2-5, with D tentatively TRBD1 (6 bases). Trimming removed 6 bases at V and 5 bases at J, with 10 bases between. This CDR3 contains 12 residues. Germline-derived CDR1 and CDR2 are MNHEY and SVGEGT. The CDR3 DNA follows: TGTGCCAGCAGGACAGGAACGGAGACCCAGTACTTC. It encodes CASRTGTETQYF.

This clonotype appeared a few times. The chain joins TRBV4-2 to TRBJ2-7, with D possibly being TRBD2 (6 bases). Trimming stripped 3 bases from V and 6 bases from J, with 18 bases between. Germline V gene lookup returns CDR1 LGHNA and CDR2 YNFKEQ. The CDR3 has 15 amino acids. The CDR3 DNA reads TGTGCCAGCAGCCAGGGGGGACGGGAGCAAGTCGAGCAGTACTTC. Translating gives CASSQGGREQVEQYF.

This clonotype was seen more than once but under ten times. The chain has TRBV19 and TRBJ1-5; D is unresolved. V lost 7 bases and J lost 2, with 18 bases in between. Per germline, CDR1 LNHDA and CDR2 SQIVND (reference sequence). CDR3 size: 16 residues. The CDR3 loop is CASNEWGDIGNQPQHF. CDR3 coding DNA: TGTGCCAGTAATGAGTGGGGAGATATCGGCAATCAGCCCCAGCATTTT.

In its sample, this clonotype was seen a few times. The gene calls are TRBV7-9 and TRBJ1-2, with TRBD1 matching 9 bases. The ends lost 4 bases at V and 1 base at J; junction bases unmatched: 4. The CDR3 has 15 amino acids. CDR1 and CDR2 (germline): SEHNR, FQNEAQ (reference sequence). The CDR3 sequence is CASSSDRGGNYGYTF. The CDR3 DNA follows: TGTGCCAGCAGCTCTGACAGGGGGGGTAACTATGGCTACACCTTC.

The chain links TRBV11-2 to TRBJ2-1, with 9 positions matching TRBD2. CDR1 SGHAT and CDR2 FQNNGV come from the germline V gene. With 3 bases clipped from V and 0 bases from J, the junction kept 0 bases outside the gene matches. CDR3 length: 15 amino acids. The CDR3 spells CASSFSGSSYNEQFF. CDR3 nucleotides: TGTGCCAGCAGCTTTAGCGGGAGCTCCTACAATGAGCAGTTCTTC.

This clonotype has only a few counts. This sequence joins TRBV6-4 and TRBJ1-1, with D hard to call. V was cut by 6 bases and J by 5 bases, with 13 bases left in between. CDR3 length: 13 residues. In germline, CDR1 is MRHNA, CDR2 SNTAGT. The CDR3 here is CASRVRRETEAFF. The DNA for the CDR3 is TGTGCCAGCAGGGTCAGGAGAGAAACTGAAGCTTTCTTT.

This clonotype was seen more than once but under ten times. The genes are TRBV12-3 or TRBV12-4 and TRBJ1-5; perhaps TRBD1 as D (6 bases). The CDR3 contains 15 residues. V was clipped by 6 bases and J by 4 bases, with 16 bases between them. CDR3 bases: TGTGCCAGCAGGCCAGGGACACAGTCGAATCAGCCCCAGCATTTT. Encoded protein: CASRPGTQSNQPQHF.

The chain recombines TRBV3-1 with TRBJ1-6; D uncertain. Germline V gene lookup returns CDR1 LGHDT and CDR2 YNNKEL (reference sequence). V was trimmed by 1 base and J by 11 bases, leaving 9 bases between them. This CDR3 comprises 13 residues. DNA of the CDR3: TGTGCCAGCAGCCAAGGGGAGTGGGCACCCCTCCACTTT. It specifies CASSQGEWAPLHF.

This clonotype was detected a few times. The chain recombines TRBV7-6 with TRBJ1-6; D not certain. The length of the CDR3 is 16 residues. Germline loops: CDR1 SGHVS, CDR2 FNYEAQ. The V end was cut by 1 base, the J end by 4 bases, with 11 bases between. CDR3 nucleotides: TGTGCCAGCAGCTTAGTTCCCCGGCAGTATAATTCACCCCTCCACTTT. Translated: CASSLVPRQYNSPLHF.

This clonotype has at least ten counts. J is TRBJ1-3 and V is TRBV29-1; D is unresolved. The V gene lost 6 bases and the J gene lost 4 bases, with 7 bases spanning the gap. The germline V gene has CDR1 SQVTM and CDR2 ANQGSEA. This CDR3 comprises 11 residues. The CDR3 bases are TGCAGCGTCCAACAGGGAAACACCATATATTTT. This sequence encodes CSVQQGNTIYF.

This clonotype has more than one count but fewer than ten. The genes are TRBV5-1 and TRBJ2-5, with unresolved D. Trimming shortened V by 2 bases and J by 5 bases, and 7 bases separated the two germline ends. The germline gives CDR1 SGHRS, CDR2 YFSETQ. The CDR3 is 12 residues long. The CDR3: CASSFGLETQYF. The CDR3 coding sequence is TGCGCCAGCAGCTTTGGCCTCGAGACCCAGTACTTC.

V is TRBV21-1 and J is TRBJ2-2; the DNA was not used to check the table's D call, TRBD2. TRBV21-1 is marked as a pseudogene. The CDR3 contains 20 residues. The CDR3 nucleotides read TGTGCCAGCAGCACTTCATCGAGAATCGGGGAATACGGGCGGACCGGGGAGCTGTTTTTT. This codes for CASSTSSRIGEYGRTGELFF.

The chain uses TRBV11-2 and TRBJ1-2; D gene ambiguous. CDR3 size: 15 residues. In germline, CDR1 is SGHAT, CDR2 FQNNGV. V shed 1 base and J shed 4 bases, with 13 bases lying between them. CDR3: CASSLGTQFLYGYTF. The CDR3 DNA sequence: TGTGCCAGCAGCTTAGGTACACAATTCCTCTATGGCTACACCTTC.

The genes are TRBV6-5 and TRBJ2-5; 8 bases align to TRBD2. CDR1 is MNHEY, CDR2 SVGAGI, per germline. With 0 bases clipped from V and 5 bases from J, the junction kept 5 bases outside the gene matches. This CDR3 has 15 residues. The CDR3 loop is CASSYSPTGGETQYF. In DNA, the CDR3 is TGTGCCAGCAGTTACTCCCCCACGGGAGGGGAGACCCAGTACTTC.

This clonotype was detected only a few times. Here the CDR3 DNA reads TGCAGCGGAATTTCCACCGGGGAGCTGTTTTTT. It codes for CSGISTGELFF. The V and J genes are TRBV29-1 and TRBJ2-2, with no clear D. Germline assignment: CDR1 SQVTM and CDR2 ANQGSEA. The V and J ends lost 7 bases and 4 bases respectively, with 7 bases between them. The CDR3 totals 11 residues.

This sequence joins TRBV7-2 and TRBJ2-7; D is undetermined. Trimming cost V 5 bases and J 4 bases, with 12 bases left between them. The CDR3 totals 13 residues. In germline, CDR1 is SGHTA, CDR2 FQGNSA. The CDR3 region is CASSPQVEYEQYF. In DNA, the CDR3 is TGTGCCAGCAGCCCGCAGGTTGAGTACGAGCAGTACTTC. Drawing the rest from reference TRBV7-2 and TRBJ2-7, the complete variable domain is GAGVSQSPSNKVTEKGKDVELRCDPISGHTALYWYRQSLGQGLEFLIYFQGNSAPDKSGLPSDRFSAERTGGSVSTLTIQRTQQEDSAVYLCASSPQVEYEQYFGPGTRLTVT.

The chain carries TRBV19 and TRBJ1-5; D uncertain. The CDR3 has 15 amino acids. Per germline, CDR1 LNHDA and CDR2 SQIVND (reference sequence). The V end was cut by 7 bases, the J end by 0 bases, with 13 bases between. CDR3 amino acids: CASTWTLYSNQPQHF. CDR3 bases: TGTGCCAGTACCTGGACCCTTTATAGCAATCAGCCCCAGCATTTT.

This clonotype was recorded a few times. The rearrangement joins TRBV4-3 to TRBJ1-2; 7 nucleotides match TRBD1. V shed 5 bases, J shed 4 bases, and the junction held 13 bases outside the gene matches. The CDR3 extends over 16 amino acids. Per the germline V gene, CDR1 is LGHNA and CDR2 is YSLEER. CDR3 region: CASSTGDSRRSYGYTF. The CDR3 bases are TGCGCCAGCAGCACCGGGGACAGCCGTCGCTCCTATGGCTACACCTTC.

This clonotype has a count of ten or more. The V call is TRBV6-5, the J call TRBJ1-1, with a tentative D call TRBD1 (6 bases). The germline V and J ends were trimmed by 0 bases and 0 bases, with 8 bases remaining between them. The germline gives CDR1 MNHEY, CDR2 SVGAGI. CDR3 length equals 15 residues. The CDR3 loop is CASSYSPGVNTEAFF. In DNA form, the CDR3 reads TGTGCCAGCAGTTACTCGCCAGGGGTGAACACTGAAGCTTTCTTT.

This clonotype has just a few counts. The chain combines TRBV15 with TRBJ1-1; TRBD1 matches at 10 bases. J was trimmed by 3 bases and V by 4 bases; bases with no gene match: 2. The CDR3 loop spans 14 amino acids. The germline gives CDR1 LNHNV, CDR2 YYDKDF (reference sequence). The CDR3 region is CATSTGQGDTEAFF. The CDR3 region has the DNA TGTGCCACCAGCACTGGACAGGGGGACACTGAAGCTTTCTTT.

This clonotype was seen repeatedly, ten times or more. The gene calls are TRBV7-9 and TRBJ1-1, with no clear D. Germline CDR1 is SEHNR and CDR2 is FQNEAQ (reference sequence). The CDR3 has 14 residues. Deletions cut 1 base from V and 1 base from J, with 7 bases between. The DNA of the CDR3 is TGTGCCAGCAGCTTAGAAGGCGGGAACACTGAAGCTTTCTTT. The encoded protein is CASSLEGGNTEAFF.

This chain uses TRBV7-9 with TRBJ1-4; D is possibly TRBD1 (6 bases). Per germline, CDR1 SEHNR and CDR2 FQNEAQ (reference sequence). Trimming took 5 bases from V and 6 from J, leaving 10 bases between them. This CDR3 is built from 13 residues. The CDR3 protein is CASSPWTDEKLFF. For the CDR3, the DNA is TGTGCCAGCAGCCCCTGGACAGATGAAAAACTGTTTTTT. Full variable domain (rest looked up from reference TRBV7-9 and TRBJ1-4): DTGVSQNPRHKITKRGQNVTFRCDPISEHNRLYWYRQTLGQGPEFLTYFQNEAQLEKSRLLSDRFSAERPKGSFSTLEIQRTEQGDSAMYLCASSPWTDEKLFFGSGTQLSVL.